This paragraph covers one T cell receptor (beta chain) sequence. The data were taken from a study of control samples from healthy donors and cancer patients. Clones were read by immunoSEQ multiplex PCR, and TCRdb kept only the in-frame ones, dropping some. The sample consists of around 110,000 clones, over 90% of them appearing once. The CDR3 sequence is 16 residues long. Germline trimming cut 4 bases from V and 5 bases from J; bases unmatched to any gene: 10. Germline V CDR1 and CDR2: LGHDT, YNNKEL (reference sequence). The gene calls are TRBV3-1 (or the pseudogene TRBV3-2) and TRBJ1-2; TRBD1 aligns across 10 bases. The source of this sequence is a man in his thirties or forties in good health. Sequencing was performed on blood. The CDR3 nucleotides are TGTGCCAGCAGCCTCCGCTCGGGACAGGGGATGTATGGCTACACCTTC. It specifies CASSLRSGQGMYGYTF.